The 32 T cell receptor beta chains listed next were all sequenced from one sample in a study of blood T cell repertoires in COVID-19. Some clones are missing from TCRdb's copy, which holds only in-frame ones; the method was immunoSEQ multiplex PCR. This sample has about 130,000 clones, with around 85% found just once. Sequencing was done on a sample of peripheral blood. The receptors derive from a man aged 25-40 years with COVID-19, enrolled during active disease.

The chain is built from TRBV24-1 and TRBJ1-1; D is unclear. The germline V and J ends were trimmed by 6 bases and 5 bases, with 9 bases remaining between them. The germline CDR1 and CDR2 sequences are KGHDR and SFDVKD. The CDR3 loop spans 12 amino acids. The DNA for the CDR3 is TGTGCCACCAGTTCCGGGGAGACTGAAGCTTTCTTT. Its protein product is CATSSGETEAFF.

The gene calls are TRBV11-3 and TRBJ2-2; the D gene is possibly TRBD2 (5 bases). This CDR3 spans 12 amino acids. V was clipped by 7 bases and J by 7 bases, with 10 bases between them. Germline CDR1 reads SGHNT; CDR2 reads YENEEA. This chain's CDR3 is CASNTRGGELFF. The CDR3 DNA reads TGTGCCAGCAACACTAGAGGCGGGGAGCTGTTTTTT.

This clone was detected only once. The chain couples TRBV10-1 to TRBJ1-2, with D possibly TRBD1 on 6 matching bases. The V gene's germline CDR1 is WNHNN and CDR2 SYGVQD (reference sequence). The ends were cut back, 4 bases at V and 5 bases at J, with 11 bases in the middle. The CDR3 is 13 amino acids. In nucleotides, the CDR3 is TGCGCCAGCAGTGCCCACAGGGTATATGGCTACACCTTC. It translates to CASSAHRVYGYTF.

The V gene is TRBV24-1, the J gene TRBJ2-3; D gene ambiguous. The length of the CDR3 is 12 residues. V was cut by 9 bases and J by 2 bases, with 8 bases left in between. The germline V gene has CDR1 KGHDR and CDR2 SFDVKD. CDR3 coding DNA: TGTGCCACCGCGACTGTCACAGATACGCAGTATTTT. Amino acids: CATATVTDTQYF.

The CDR3 region is CASSSPGQGFCWASTDTQYF. The CDR3 DNA is TGTGCCAGCAGCAGTCCGGGACAGGGGTTTTGCTGGGCGAGCACAGATACGCAGTATTTT. The chain recombines TRBV21-1 with TRBJ2-3; the tabulated D call, TRBD1, remains unverified against the DNA. TRBV21-1 is a pseudogene locus. The CDR3 extends over 20 amino acids.

The rearrangement joins TRBV6-5 to TRBJ1-1; possibly TRBD1 for D (6 bases). The CDR3 runs 15 residues. The V gene lost 5 bases and the J gene lost 4 bases, with 17 bases spanning the gap. The V gene's germline CDR1 is MNHEY and CDR2 SVGAGI. The CDR3: CASSKYRARGTEAFF. CDR3 nucleotide sequence: TGTGCCAGCAGTAAATACAGGGCCCGGGGCACTGAAGCTTTCTTT.

The rearrangement uses TRBV7-6 and TRBJ2-7; D might be TRBD2 (6 bases). V lost 3 bases and J 7 bases, leaving 19 bases between the germline ends. The CDR3 extends over 15 amino acids. CDR1 is SGHVS and CDR2 is FNYEAQ in the germline V gene. The CDR3 DNA is TGTGCCAGCAGCTTTATCGAGGGGACGGCGGGGGAGCAGTACTTC. The encoded protein is CASSFIEGTAGEQYF.

V is TRBV9 and J is TRBJ2-1; D may be TRBD1 (5 bases). CDR3 size: 16 residues. V gave up 0 bases and J gave up 7 bases, with 17 bases separating them. CDR1 and CDR2 (germline): SGDLS, YYNGEE. The chain's CDR3 is CASSVGGRGIGNEQFF. DNA of the CDR3: TGTGCCAGCAGCGTAGGTGGTAGGGGTATAGGGAATGAGCAGTTCTTC.

The genes are TRBV5-1 and TRBJ1-3; tentatively, D is TRBD1 (6 bases). The V end was cut by 1 base, the J end by 2 bases, with 10 bases between. The CDR3 runs to 15 residues. Germline assignment: CDR1 SGHRS and CDR2 YFSETQ. This CDR3 is CASSLMQGTGNTIYF. The DNA for the CDR3 is TGCGCCAGCAGCTTGATGCAGGGGACTGGAAACACCATATATTTT. Full variable domain (rest looked up from reference TRBV5-1 and TRBJ1-3): KAGVTQTPRYLIKTRGQQVTLSCSPISGHRSVSWYQQTPGQGLQFLFEYFSETQRNKGNFPGRFSGRQFSNSRSEMNVSTLELGDSALYLCASSLMQGTGNTIYFGEGSWLTVV.

In its sample, this clone was seen once. CDR3 sequence reads: CSAEGDGDEQFF. The DNA for the CDR3 is TGCAGCGCGGAGGGAGACGGCGATGAGCAGTTCTTC. This chain links TRBV29-1 with TRBJ2-1; the D gene is possibly TRBD2 (6 bases). The CDR3 extends over 12 amino acids. Looked up from germline, CDR1 is SQVTM and CDR2 is ANQGSEA. V gave up 7 bases and J gave up 8 bases, with 15 bases separating them.

The J gene is TRBJ2-5, the V gene TRBV7-9; no definite D call. Between the trimmed V and J ends, which lost 1 base and 2 bases, there was a span of 11 bases. Germline CDR1 reads SEHNR; CDR2 reads FQNEAQ (reference sequence). CDR3 length: 15 residues. In DNA, the CDR3 is TGTGCCAGCAGCTTAGGTTCGCGGTTACAAGAGACCCAGTACTTC. Translated: CASSLGSRLQETQYF.

CDR3 bases: TGTGCCAGCAACCAGCGTTGGCTAGCGGGAAACACCGGGGAGCTGTTTTTT. This codes for CASNQRWLAGNTGELFF. This chain links TRBV2 with TRBJ2-2; 9 nucleotides line up with TRBD2. This CDR3 comprises 17 residues. From germline, CDR1 is SNHLY and CDR2 FYNNEI. V was clipped by 7 bases and J by 2 bases; unmatched bases: 11.

The chain employs TRBV6-5 and TRBJ2-5; 9 positions match TRBD1. Losses at the gene ends were 4 bases for V and 1 base for J; bases not matched to a gene: 4. Per germline, CDR1 MNHEY and CDR2 SVGAGI. The CDR3 runs to 15 residues. CDR3 residues: CASSLDRGFQETQYF. The CDR3 region has the DNA TGTGCCAGCAGTTTGGACAGGGGTTTCCAAGAGACCCAGTACTTC.

The gene calls are TRBV9 and TRBJ2-1; unclear D gene. With 2 bases removed from V and 9 bases from J, the gap between germline ends came to 6 bases. The CDR3 is 11 residues long. CDR1 is SGDLS, CDR2 YYNGEE, per germline. CDR3 nucleotides: TGTGCCAGCAGCGTCGGAGTTGAGCAGTTCTTC. Protein sequence: CASSVGVEQFF.

The J gene is TRBJ2-1, the V gene TRBV2; 8 bases align to TRBD1. Germline V gene lookup returns CDR1 SNHLY and CDR2 FYNNEI. This CDR3 is built from 14 residues. Trimming removed 7 bases from V and 12 bases from J; junction bases left unmatched: 14. The CDR3 protein is CASIGQGAVQGQFF. The CDR3 nucleotides are TGTGCCAGCATAGGGCAGGGGGCCGTCCAAGGGCAGTTCTTC.

This rearrangement joins TRBV2 to TRBJ2-4; the D gene is possibly TRBD2 (6 bases). The ends were cut back, 4 bases at V and 10 bases at J, with 8 bases in the middle. The CDR3 totals 11 residues. Germline V gene lookup returns CDR1 SNHLY and CDR2 FYNNEI. DNA for the CDR3: TGTGCCAGCAGTGTGGGGGGAATTCAGTACTTC. Its protein is CASSVGGIQYF.

Concerning this clone itself: Other DNA sequences within the sample encode an identical CDR3. This chain joins TRBV11-2 and TRBJ1-3, with a weak D call TRBD1 (5 bases). Germline V gene data show CDR1 as SGHAT and CDR2 as FQNNGV. The CDR3 spans 14 residues. Trimming removed 4 bases at V and 5 bases at J, with 12 bases between. CDR3 nucleotides: TGTGCCAGCAGCTCCGGGGGGAGTAGAAACACCATATATTTT. Translated: CASSSGGSRNTIYF.

This chain links TRBV5-3 with TRBJ2-1, with 12 positions matching TRBD2. TRBV5-3 is filed as an ORF, its function uncertain. After removal of 1 base from V and 3 bases from J, the junction contained 11 bases not matched to a gene. This CDR3 is built from 19 residues. The CDR3 spells CARSLNGLAGRPFYNEQFF. DNA for the CDR3: TGTGCCAGAAGCTTGAATGGACTAGCGGGACGCCCCTTCTACAATGAGCAGTTCTTC.

The V gene is TRBV27, the J gene TRBJ2-2, with no clear D. The germline gives CDR1 MNHEY, CDR2 SMNVEV (reference sequence). The CDR3 is 12 amino acids. The V and J ends lost 7 bases and 8 bases respectively, with 11 bases between them. CDR3 bases: TGTGCCAGCAAAAAAGCGTGGGGGGAGCTGTTTTTT. It is translated as CASKKAWGELFF.

This chain connects TRBV7-9 to TRBJ2-5; 14 nucleotides line up with TRBD2. The CDR3 totals 16 residues. With 5 bases clipped from V and 5 bases from J, the junction kept 7 bases outside the gene matches. The V gene's germline CDR1 is SEHNR and CDR2 FQNEAQ (reference sequence). CDR3 in DNA: TGTGCCAGCAGCCCTTGGACTAGCGGGGGGAAGGAGACCCAGTACTTC. Protein product: CASSPWTSGGKETQYF.

This clone came up a few times. This chain joins TRBV7-6 and TRBJ2-4; TRBD2 aligns across 8 bases. Germline V gene lookup returns CDR1 SGHVS and CDR2 FNYEAQ. This CDR3 contains 16 residues. The V gene end was trimmed by 1 base and the J gene end by 0 bases; junction bases not matched to a gene: 2. For the CDR3, the DNA is TGTGCCAGCAGCTTAGAAGCGGGAGAAGCCAAAAACATTCAGTACTTC. Its protein product is CASSLEAGEAKNIQYF.

The V gene is TRBV19, the J gene TRBJ1-1, with no clear D. Germline loops: CDR1 LNHDA, CDR2 SQIVND (reference sequence). The ends were cut back, 8 bases at V and 5 bases at J, with 6 bases in the middle. This CDR3 has 10 amino acids. The CDR3 DNA follows: TGTGCCAGTGGGCATACTGAAGCTTTCTTT. It is translated as CASGHTEAFF.

This rearrangement joins TRBV3-1 (or the pseudogene TRBV3-2) to TRBJ1-2; D perhaps matches TRBD1 (5 bases). The germline V gene has CDR1 LGHDT and CDR2 YNNKEL (reference sequence). The V and J ends lost 0 bases and 9 bases respectively, with 14 bases between them. This CDR3 region has 14 residues. The CDR3 nucleotides read TGTGCCAGCAGCCAAGAATGGGGCCCCGCTAGCTACACCTTC. Translation gives CASSQEWGPASYTF.

The chain couples TRBV19 to TRBJ2-1, with a tentative D call TRBD1 (6 bases). Deletions cut 3 bases from V and 8 bases from J, with 11 bases between. The CDR3 totals 13 residues. Looked up from germline, CDR1 is LNHDA and CDR2 is SQIVND (reference sequence). Written as DNA, the CDR3 is TGTGCCAGTAGTATCATACAGGGACATGAGCAGTTCTTC. Translating it yields CASSIIQGHEQFF.

The chain joins TRBV4-2 to TRBJ2-3; a possible D gene is TRBD1 (7 bases). Germline CDR1 reads LGHNA; CDR2 reads YNFKEQ. V was pared by 4 bases and J by 5 bases, with 25 bases between. CDR3 length: 18 residues. The CDR3 loop reads CASSPRGFGQGEVDTQYF. The DNA for the CDR3 is TGTGCCAGCAGCCCCAGGGGTTTTGGCCAGGGGGAGGTAGATACGCAGTATTTT.

This chain links TRBV7-8 with TRBJ1-2; tentatively, D is TRBD1 (5 bases). Germline V gives CDR1 SGHVS, CDR2 FQNEAQ. Trimming pared 7 bases from V and 0 bases from J, leaving 15 bases between. The CDR3 extends over 15 amino acids. For the CDR3, the DNA is TGTGCCAGCACCTTTTTGACAGATACTAACTATGGCTACACCTTC. It yields the protein CASTFLTDTNYGYTF.

The genes are TRBV10-2 and TRBJ1-2, with 8 bases lining up with TRBD1. Germline loops: CDR1 WSHSY, CDR2 SAAADI. The CDR3 is 16 amino acids. With V trimmed by 5 bases and J by 1 base, 9 bases remained unmatched. CDR3 sequence (DNA): TGCGCCAGCAGTCCACTTACAGGGGGAAGTAACTATGGCTACACCTTC. It codes for CASSPLTGGSNYGYTF.

The chain joins TRBV5-5 to TRBJ2-7, with 9 bases lining up with TRBD1. The CDR3 runs 14 residues. The germline V gene has CDR1 SGHKS and CDR2 YYEKEE (reference sequence). The ends lost 4 bases at V and 2 bases at J; junction bases unmatched: 4. CDR3 region: CASSRQGDAYEQYF. In DNA form, the CDR3 reads TGTGCCAGCAGCAGACAGGGGGACGCCTACGAGCAGTACTTC.

This clone was observed once. This chain joins TRBV2 and TRBJ2-1; TRBD2 agrees at 11 bases. Losses at the gene ends were 0 bases for V and 5 bases for J; bases not matched to a gene: 6. Germline CDR1 and CDR2: SNHLY and FYNNEI. The CDR3 extends over 17 amino acids. CDR3 in DNA: TGTGCCAGCAGTGAAGCTCCCGGGACTAGCGGCGACAATGAGCAGTTCTTC. It codes for CASSEAPGTSGDNEQFF. The complete variable domain, with remaining parts taken from reference TRBV2 and TRBJ2-1, reads EPEVTQTPSHQVTQMGQEVILRCVPISNHLYFYWYRQILGQKVEFLVSFYNNEISEKSEIFDDQFSVERPDGSNFTLKIRSTKLEDSAMYFCASSEAPGTSGDNEQFFGPGTRLTVL.

The J gene is TRBJ1-6, the V gene TRBV28, with TRBD1 matching 10 bases. Germline trimming cut 4 bases from V and 5 bases from J; bases unmatched to any gene: 2. This CDR3 region has 15 residues. Germline V gene lookup returns CDR1 MDHEN and CDR2 SYDVKM. The CDR3 DNA follows: TGTGCCAGCAGTTCCGGGACAGGGGATAATTCACCCCTCCACTTT. Its translation: CASSSGTGDNSPLHF.

J is TRBJ2-1 and V is TRBV3-1 (or the pseudogene TRBV3-2), with D perhaps TRBD1 (6 bases). There are 15 residues in the CDR3. Trimming removed 0 bases at V and 8 bases at J, with 14 bases between. Germline V CDR1 and CDR2: LGHDT, YNNKEL (reference sequence). CDR3 DNA: TGTGCCAGCAGCCAAGATTTAAGGGGGTGGGATGAGCAGTTCTTC. Its protein is CASSQDLRGWDEQFF.

The V and J genes are TRBV6-5 and TRBJ1-1, with D perhaps matching TRBD1 (5 bases). V shed 8 bases and J shed 5 bases, with 9 bases lying between them. The CDR3 runs to 11 residues. Per the germline V gene, CDR1 is MNHEY and CDR2 is SVGAGI. The CDR3 loop is CASQEGTEAFF. In nucleotides, the CDR3 is TGTGCCAGCCAGGAGGGGACTGAAGCTTTCTTT.